This T cell receptor (beta chain) was sequenced during a study of OX40 agonist ivuxolimab in advanced cancers. Study-wide background: Patients receiving dose escalation had hepatocellular carcinoma, melanoma, renal cell or head and neck cancer.

TCRdb's copy holds only in-frame clones and misses some; the assay was immunoSEQ multiplex PCR. Of around 49,000 clones in the sample, more than 80% were seen once. Prior autoimmune disease or systemic immunosuppression barred patients. V was clipped by 0 bases and J by 4 bases, with 7 bases between them. Germline V gene data show CDR1 as MNHNS and CDR2 as SASEGT. The CDR3 sequence is 14 residues long. This receptor was identified in an adult with an advanced solid tumor such as melanoma, head and neck, liver or kidney cancer. This chain uses TRBV6-1 with TRBJ2-1; D may match TRBD1 or TRBD2 (5 bases each). The sequenced sample was CD4+ or CD8+ T cells sorted from blood, obtained in a trial of the OX40 agonist ivuxolimab. CDR3 loop: CASSEARGYNEQFF. CDR3 in DNA: TGTGCCAGCAGTGAAGCGAGGGGATACAATGAGCAGTTCTTC.